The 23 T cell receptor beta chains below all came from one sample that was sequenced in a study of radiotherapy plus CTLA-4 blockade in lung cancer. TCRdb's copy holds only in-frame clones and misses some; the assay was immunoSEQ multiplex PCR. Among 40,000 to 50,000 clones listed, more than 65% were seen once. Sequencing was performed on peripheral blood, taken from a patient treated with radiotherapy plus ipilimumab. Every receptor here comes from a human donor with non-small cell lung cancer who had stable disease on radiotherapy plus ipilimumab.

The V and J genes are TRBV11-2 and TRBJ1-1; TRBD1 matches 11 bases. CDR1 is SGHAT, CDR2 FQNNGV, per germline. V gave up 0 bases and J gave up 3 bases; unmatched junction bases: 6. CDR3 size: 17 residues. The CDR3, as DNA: TGTGCCAGCAGCTTAGAGAGGGGACAGGGGGAGGACACTGAAGCTTTCTTT. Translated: CASSLERGQGEDTEAFF.

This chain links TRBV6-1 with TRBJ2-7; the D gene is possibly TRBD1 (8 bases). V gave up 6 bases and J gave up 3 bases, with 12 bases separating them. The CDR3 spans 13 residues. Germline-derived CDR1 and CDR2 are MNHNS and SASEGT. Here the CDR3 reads CASRQGGGYEQYF. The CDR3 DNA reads TGTGCCAGCAGACAGGGGGGGGGCTACGAGCAGTACTTC.

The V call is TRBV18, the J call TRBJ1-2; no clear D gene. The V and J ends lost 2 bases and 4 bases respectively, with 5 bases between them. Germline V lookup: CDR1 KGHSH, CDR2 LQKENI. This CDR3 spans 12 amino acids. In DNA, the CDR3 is TGTGCCAGCTCACCAGAGGGCTATGGCTACACCTTC. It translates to CASSPEGYGYTF.

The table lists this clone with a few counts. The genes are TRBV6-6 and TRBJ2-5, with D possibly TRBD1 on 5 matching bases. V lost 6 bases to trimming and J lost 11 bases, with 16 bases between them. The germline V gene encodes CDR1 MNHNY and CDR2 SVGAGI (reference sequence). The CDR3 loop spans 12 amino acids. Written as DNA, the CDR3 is TGTGCCAGCAGACCCGGACAAGGAGAGCAGTACTTC. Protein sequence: CASRPGQGEQYF.

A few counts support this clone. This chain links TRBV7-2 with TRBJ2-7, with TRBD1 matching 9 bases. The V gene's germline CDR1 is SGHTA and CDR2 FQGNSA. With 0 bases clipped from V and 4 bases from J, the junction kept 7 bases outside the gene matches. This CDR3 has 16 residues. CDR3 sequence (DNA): TGTGCCAGCAGCTTAGCGCCTACAGGGGGCTTGTACGAGCAGTACTTC. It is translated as CASSLAPTGGLYEQYF.

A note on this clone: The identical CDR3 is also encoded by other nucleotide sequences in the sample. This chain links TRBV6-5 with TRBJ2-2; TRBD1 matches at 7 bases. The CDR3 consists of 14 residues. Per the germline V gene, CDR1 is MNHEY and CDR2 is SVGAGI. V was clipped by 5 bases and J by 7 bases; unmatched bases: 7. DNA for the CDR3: TGTGCCAGCAGTACCCGGACAGGTAGCGGGGAGCTGTTTTTT. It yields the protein CASSTRTGSGELFF.

CDR3 DNA sequence: TGTGCCAGTGGGCTAGTTGGGGGCCACACCGGGGAGCTGTTTTTT. Amino acids: CASGLVGGHTGELFF. V usage is TRBV19 and J usage is TRBJ2-2, with a weak D call TRBD1 (6 bases). V was cut by 8 bases and J by 3 bases, with 16 bases left in between. Germline loops: CDR1 LNHDA, CDR2 SQIVND (reference sequence). The CDR3 loop spans 15 amino acids.

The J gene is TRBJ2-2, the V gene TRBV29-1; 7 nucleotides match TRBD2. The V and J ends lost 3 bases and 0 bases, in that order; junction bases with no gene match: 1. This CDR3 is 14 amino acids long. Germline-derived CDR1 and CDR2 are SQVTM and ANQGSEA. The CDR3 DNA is TGCAGCGTTGATCGGGGGGCGAACACCGGGGAGCTGTTTTTT. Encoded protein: CSVDRGANTGELFF.

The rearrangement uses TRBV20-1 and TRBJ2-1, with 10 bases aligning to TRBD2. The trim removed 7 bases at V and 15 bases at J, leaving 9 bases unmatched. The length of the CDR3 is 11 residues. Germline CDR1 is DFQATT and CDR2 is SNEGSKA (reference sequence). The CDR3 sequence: CSVAAGGNPFF. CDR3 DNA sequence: TGCAGTGTTGCAGCGGGGGGGAATCCGTTCTTC.

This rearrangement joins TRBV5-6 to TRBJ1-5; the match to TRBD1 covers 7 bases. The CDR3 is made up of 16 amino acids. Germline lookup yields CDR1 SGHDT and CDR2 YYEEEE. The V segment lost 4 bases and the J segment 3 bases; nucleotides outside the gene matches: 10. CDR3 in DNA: TGTGCCAGCAGCAGCATTGGACAGGCCTACAATCAGCCCCAGCATTTT. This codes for CASSSIGQAYNQPQHF. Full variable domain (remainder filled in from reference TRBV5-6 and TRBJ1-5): DAGVTQSPTHLIKTRGQQVTLRCSPKSGHDTVSWYQQALGQGPQFIFQYYEEEERQRGNFPDRFSGHQFPNYSSELNVNALLLGDSALYLCASSSIGQAYNQPQHFGDGTRLSIL.

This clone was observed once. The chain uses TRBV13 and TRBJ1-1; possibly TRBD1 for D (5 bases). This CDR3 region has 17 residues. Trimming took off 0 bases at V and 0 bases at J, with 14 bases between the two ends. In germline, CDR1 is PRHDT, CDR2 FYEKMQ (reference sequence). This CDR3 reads CASSLGQATLMNTEAFF. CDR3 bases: TGTGCCAGCAGCTTAGGACAGGCCACACTCATGAACACTGAAGCTTTCTTT.

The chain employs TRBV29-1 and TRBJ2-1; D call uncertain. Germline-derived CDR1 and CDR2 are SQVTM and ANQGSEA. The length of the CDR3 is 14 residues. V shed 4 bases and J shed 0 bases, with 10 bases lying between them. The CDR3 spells CSVGFFSSYNEQFF. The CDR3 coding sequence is TGCAGCGTTGGGTTCTTCAGCTCCTACAATGAGCAGTTCTTC.

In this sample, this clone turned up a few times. The CDR3 spells CASSIELGSAQYF. The CDR3 DNA reads TGTGCCAGTAGTATAGAATTAGGCAGCGCGCAGTATTTT. J is TRBJ2-3 and V is TRBV19; D not resolved. Per germline, CDR1 LNHDA and CDR2 SQIVND (reference sequence). Trimming stripped 0 bases from V and 10 bases from J, with 11 bases between. The CDR3 contains 13 residues. The full variable domain, with the rest looked up from reference TRBV19 and TRBJ2-3, is DGGITQSPKYLFRKEGQNVTLSCEQNLNHDAMYWYRQDPGQGLRLIYYSQIVNDFQKGDIAEGYSVSREKKESFPLTVTSAQKNPTAFYLCASSIELGSAQYFGPGTRLTVL.

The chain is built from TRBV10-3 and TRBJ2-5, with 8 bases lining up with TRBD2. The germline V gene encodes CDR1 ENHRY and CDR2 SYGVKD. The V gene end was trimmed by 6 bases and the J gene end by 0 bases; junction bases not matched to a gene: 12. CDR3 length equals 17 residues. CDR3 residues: CAIRDWRAAGDQETQYF. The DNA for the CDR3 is TGTGCCATCAGGGATTGGCGGGCAGCGGGGGACCAAGAGACCCAGTACTTC.

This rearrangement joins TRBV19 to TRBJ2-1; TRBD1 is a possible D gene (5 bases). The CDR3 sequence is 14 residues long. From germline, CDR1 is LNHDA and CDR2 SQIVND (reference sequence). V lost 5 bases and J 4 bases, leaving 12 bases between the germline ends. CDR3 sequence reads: CASSPGQGYNEQFF. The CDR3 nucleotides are TGTGCCAGTAGTCCTGGCCAGGGTTACAATGAGCAGTTCTTC.

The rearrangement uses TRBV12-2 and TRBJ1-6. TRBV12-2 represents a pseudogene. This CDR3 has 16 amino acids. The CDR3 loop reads CASRPEIVPREPPLHF. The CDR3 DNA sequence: TGTGCAAGTCGCCCGGAAATAGTGCCTCGGGAGCCACCCCTCCACTTT.

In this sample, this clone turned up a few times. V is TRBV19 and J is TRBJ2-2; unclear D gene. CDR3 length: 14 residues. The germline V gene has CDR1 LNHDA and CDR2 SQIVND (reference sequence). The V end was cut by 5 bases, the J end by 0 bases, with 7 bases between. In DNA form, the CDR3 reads TGTGCCAGTAGTGGGCAGGCGAACACCGGGGAGCTGTTTTTT. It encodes CASSGQANTGELFF.

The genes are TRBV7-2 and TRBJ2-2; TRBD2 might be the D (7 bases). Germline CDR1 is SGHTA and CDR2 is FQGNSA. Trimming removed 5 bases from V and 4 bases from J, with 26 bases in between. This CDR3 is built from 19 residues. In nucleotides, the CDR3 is TGTGCCAGCAGCCTCGGGAGGCTTGGGGGGCATAGGAGCACCGGGGAGCTGTTTTTT. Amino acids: CASSLGRLGGHRSTGELFF.

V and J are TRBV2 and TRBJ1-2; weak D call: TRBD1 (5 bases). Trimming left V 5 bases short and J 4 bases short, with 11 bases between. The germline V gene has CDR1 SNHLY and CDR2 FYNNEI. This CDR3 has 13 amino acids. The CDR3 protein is CASSLGAAYGYTF. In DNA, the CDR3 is TGTGCCAGCAGTTTAGGGGCTGCCTATGGCTACACCTTC.

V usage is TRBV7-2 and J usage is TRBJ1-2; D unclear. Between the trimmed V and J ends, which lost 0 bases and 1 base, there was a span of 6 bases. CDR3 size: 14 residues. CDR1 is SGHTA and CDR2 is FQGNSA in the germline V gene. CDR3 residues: CASSLARGNYGYTF. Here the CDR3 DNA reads TGTGCCAGCAGCTTAGCGCGGGGTAACTATGGCTACACCTTC.

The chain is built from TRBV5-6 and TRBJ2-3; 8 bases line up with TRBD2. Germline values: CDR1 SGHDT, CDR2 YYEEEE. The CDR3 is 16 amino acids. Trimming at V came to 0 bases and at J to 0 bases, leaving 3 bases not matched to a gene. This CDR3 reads CASSLGAGGSTDTQYF. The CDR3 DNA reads TGTGCCAGCAGCTTGGGCGCGGGGGGTAGCACAGATACGCAGTATTTT. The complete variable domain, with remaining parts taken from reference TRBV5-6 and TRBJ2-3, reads DAGVTQSPTHLIKTRGQQVTLRCSPKSGHDTVSWYQQALGQGPQFIFQYYEEEERQRGNFPDRFSGHQFPNYSSELNVNALLLGDSALYLCASSLGAGGSTDTQYFGPGTRLTVL.

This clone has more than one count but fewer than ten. CDR3 protein: CAIVETQYF. The CDR3 coding sequence is TGTGCCATCGTAGAGACCCAGTACTTC. The V and J genes are TRBV27 and TRBJ2-5; D call uncertain. Trimming left V 10 bases short and J 4 bases short, with 4 bases between. CDR3 size: 9 residues. Per the germline V gene, CDR1 is MNHEY and CDR2 is SMNVEV (reference sequence).

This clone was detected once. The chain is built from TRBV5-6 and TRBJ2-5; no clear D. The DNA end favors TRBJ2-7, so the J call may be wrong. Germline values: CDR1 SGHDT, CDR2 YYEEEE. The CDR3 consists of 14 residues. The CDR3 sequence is CASSLGLGSYEQYF. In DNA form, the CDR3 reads TGTGCCAGCAGCTTGGGGCTAGGCTCCTACGAGCAGTACTTC.